A selection of T cell receptor beta chains follows, all from one sample in a study of blood T cell repertoires in COVID-19. Data came from immunoSEQ multiplex PCR; TCRdb stores just in-frame clones and leaves some out. The repertoire consists of about 89,000 clones, with less than 80% occurring once and the leading ten covering under 15%. The sample consisted of peripheral blood. The receptors shown here come from a woman of 80 years or more with acute or convalescent COVID-19. The CDR3 runs from the conserved cysteine through the conserved F or W. The order of the fields is J gene, clone size, V gene, D gene, CDR3 protein, CDR3 DNA. A D gene is named only where the DNA matches it firmly. Size values are once, few and many counts, or a class for expanded clones, and some rows have none.

TRBJ1-1 | . | TRBV5-4 | TRBD1 | CASSLRHRGFGEAFF | TGTGCCAGCAGCTTGCGTCACAGGGGATTCGGTGAAGCTTTCTTT
TRBJ1-1 | . | TRBV23-1 | TRBD1 | CASSQPTWDRMNTEAFF | TGCGCCAGCAGTCAACCTACTTGGGACAGGATGAACACTGAAGCTTTCTTT
TRBJ2-2 | . | TRBV7-3 | . | CASSLTSWGRGGTGELFF | TGTGCCAGCAGCTTAACCTCATGGGGCAGGGGAGGGACCGGGGAGCTGTTTTTT
TRBJ1-4 | . | TRBV11-2 | . | CASSLGGYYEKLFF | TGTGCCAGCAGCTTAGGCGGTTATTATGAAAAACTGTTTTTT
TRBJ1-2 | . | TRBV3-1/TRBV3-2 | TRBD1 | CASSPGQGAQYGYTF | TGTGCCAGCAGCCCGGGACAGGGGGCGCAATATGGCTACACCTTC
TRBJ1-1 | many | TRBV7-3 | . | CASSTYKNTEAFF | TGTGCCAGCAGCACGTACAAGAACACTGAAGCTTTCTTT
TRBJ2-2 | . | TRBV2 | . | CASRREHTGELFF | TGTGCCAGCAGGCGGGAACATACCGGGGAGCTGTTTTTT
TRBJ1-2 | once | TRBV10-3 | TRBD1 | CAISQGTGTAPSNYGYTF | TGTGCCATCAGCCAGGGGACCGGGACAGCACCTTCTAACTATGGCTACACCTTC
TRBJ1-1 | few | TRBV7-8 | . | CASSLIGGVGNTEAFF | TGTGCCAGCAGCTTAATTGGGGGGGTTGGGAACACTGAAGCTTTCTTT
TRBJ1-4 | few | TRBV27 | . | CASSGVNEKLFF | TGTGCCAGCAGCGGGGTTAATGAAAAACTGTTTTTT
TRBJ1-1 | once | TRBV5-1 | . | CASSSPRGSLGNTEAFF | TGCGCCAGCAGCTCCCCCAGGGGCTCCTTGGGGAACACTGAAGCTTTCTTT
TRBJ1-1 | . | TRBV11-3 | TRBD1 | CASSQRQGTEAFF | TGTGCCAGCAGCCAACGACAGGGAACTGAAGCTTTCTTT
TRBJ2-7 | . | TRBV5-1 | TRBD1 | CASSSTGVPYEQYF | TGCGCCAGCAGCTCCACAGGGGTTCCCTACGAGCAGTACTTC
TRBJ1-6 | once | TRBV21-1 | . | CASSKERRQGDSPLHF | TGTGCCAGCAGCAAAGAGAGGCGACAGGGGGATTCACCCCTCCACTTT
TRBJ1-6 | . | TRBV30 | . | CAWSRRDSPLHF | TGTGCCTGGAGTAGGAGGGATTCACCCCTCCACTTT
TRBJ2-3 | . | TRBV2 | . | CASRRVGALDTQYF | TGTGCCAGCCGCCGAGTGGGGGCGTTAGATACGCAGTATTTT
TRBJ1-4 | few | TRBV4-1 | TRBD1 | CASSRTGATNEKLFF | TGCGCCAGCAGCCGTACAGGGGCTACTAATGAAAAACTGTTTTTT
TRBJ1-1 | . | TRBV4-3 | . | CASSPGTRRTEAFF | TGCGCCAGCAGCCCTGGGACACGGAGGACTGAAGCTTTCTTT
TRBJ2-1 | . | TRBV5-4 | . | CASSLEAGTNEQFF | TGTGCCAGCAGCTTGGAGGCGGGGACGAATGAGCAGTTCTTC
TRBJ1-1 | . | TRBV15 | . | CATSRDGQRSEAFF | TGTGCCACCAGCAGAGATGGTCAGAGGTCGGAAGCTTTCTTT
TRBJ2-2 | . | TRBV4-2 | . | CASSHLLDRRKNTGELFF | TGTGCCAGCAGCCACCTACTCGACAGGCGGAAGAACACCGGGGAGCTGTTTTTT
TRBJ2-7 | . | TRBV2 | . | CASSDKVSLDEQYF | TGTGCCAGCAGCGACAAGGTCAGCCTCGACGAGCAGTACTTC